One sample yielded the 32 T cell receptor beta chains listed below, sequenced in a study of identical twins. MiXCR, run by TCRdb on the 5' RACE reads, gives a single entry per CDR3 protein. Of more than 1.5 million distinct CDR3 sequences listed, 32% are singletons. The source material was cord blood. The receptor source for this set is a newborn girl in good health.

The J gene is TRBJ1-4, the V gene TRBV20-1, with 7 bases identical to TRBD1. V dropped 6 bases and J dropped 5; count of bases not matched to a gene: 6. Germline V gene data show CDR1 as DFQATT and CDR2 as SNEGSKA (reference sequence). The CDR3 covers 13 residues. The CDR3 region is CSANQGGNEKLFF. The CDR3, as DNA: TGCAGTGCGAATCAGGGGGGCAATGAAAAACTGTTTTTT.

The chain links TRBV5-1 to TRBJ1-2; 9 nucleotides agree with TRBD1. Trimming took 0 bases from V and 6 from J; bases not matched to a gene: 3. The CDR3 runs 14 residues. Germline V gives CDR1 SGHRS, CDR2 YFSETQ. The CDR3 nucleotides are TGCGCCAGCAGCTTGGGGACAGGGGCTCATGGCTACACCTTC. Translating it yields CASSLGTGAHGYTF.

V and J are TRBV4-2 and TRBJ2-3, with D tentatively TRBD2 (5 bases). The CDR3 spans 18 residues. Looked up from germline, CDR1 is LGHNA and CDR2 is YNFKEQ. The V gene lost 0 bases and the J gene lost 2 bases, with 18 bases spanning the gap. This CDR3 reads CASSQEFRLAGFTDTQYF. Here the CDR3 DNA reads TGTGCCAGCAGCCAAGAGTTTCGCCTAGCTGGATTCACAGATACGCAGTATTTT.

The chain links TRBV28 to TRBJ1-4; 7 bases match TRBD1. The CDR3 is made up of 14 amino acids. Germline CDR1 reads MDHEN; CDR2 reads SYDVKM. With 4 bases clipped from V and 5 bases from J, the junction kept 4 bases outside the gene matches. This chain's CDR3 is CASSSTGQNEKLFF. In nucleotides, the CDR3 is TGTGCCAGCAGTTCGACAGGGCAGAATGAAAAACTGTTTTTT.

This clonotype has more than one count but fewer than ten. This CDR3 reads CASSRPSGRLPFTDTQYF. In DNA form, the CDR3 reads TGCGCCAGCAGCCGTCCTAGCGGGAGGCTCCCCTTCACAGATACGCAGTATTTT. The chain has TRBV4-1 and TRBJ2-3, with 11 bases identical to TRBD2. The CDR3 covers 18 residues. V dropped 4 bases and J dropped 2; count of bases not matched to a gene: 11. Germline V gene sequence: CDR1 MGHRA, CDR2 YSYEKL.

The chain has TRBV20-1 and TRBJ1-5; TRBD1 aligns across 8 bases. The CDR3 is 16 residues long. Germline V gene sequence: CDR1 DFQATT, CDR2 SNEGSKA (reference sequence). The V gene end was trimmed by 7 bases and the J gene end by 4 bases; junction bases not matched to a gene: 15. In nucleotides, the CDR3 is TGCAGTGTCTCACAGGGGGGAAATCGGGGTAATCAGCCCCAGCATTTT. It is translated as CSVSQGGNRGNQPQHF.

This clonotype has only a few counts. The gene calls are TRBV9 and TRBJ2-3; D gene uncertain. Germline CDR1 is SGDLS and CDR2 is YYNGEE. V lost 0 bases and J 3 bases, leaving 11 bases between the germline ends. CDR3 length: 15 residues. The CDR3: CASSVGRKETDTQYF. CDR3 nucleotide sequence: TGTGCCAGCAGCGTAGGTCGTAAGGAGACAGATACGCAGTATTTT.

A note on this clonotype: One end of the junction varies from germline; a read error may be responsible. The DNA for the CDR3 is TGTGCCAGCAGTTTCCCCAAGCGGGAGTTCTCCTTCGAGCAGTACTTC. Translation gives CASSFPKREFSFEQYF. The chain carries TRBV28 and TRBJ2-7; 8 nucleotides agree with TRBD2. The CDR3 is 16 amino acids. CDR1 and CDR2 (germline): MDHEN, SYDVKM.

This clonotype was recorded many times. CDR3 in amino acids: CASSQVISYEQYF. Here the CDR3 DNA reads TGCGCCAGCAGCCAAGTCATCTCCTACGAGCAGTACTTC. This chain uses TRBV4-1 with TRBJ2-7; no reliable D call. From germline, CDR1 is MGHRA and CDR2 YSYEKL. CDR3 size: 13 residues. Trimming took off 1 base at V and 0 bases at J, with 4 bases between the two ends.

Only a few counts were recorded for this clonotype. The rearrangement uses TRBV9 and TRBJ1-1; D is perhaps TRBD1 (5 bases). V was shortened by 4 bases and J by 6 bases, with 19 bases between the two germline ends. Germline V gene data show CDR1 as SGDLS and CDR2 as YYNGEE. The CDR3 totals 15 residues. The CDR3 region is CASSPSPGRYPEAFF. The CDR3 DNA follows: TGTGCCAGCAGCCCCTCCCCGGGGCGGTACCCTGAAGCTTTCTTT.

V usage is TRBV6-1 and J usage is TRBJ2-7; 7 positions agree with TRBD1. The CDR3 is made up of 14 amino acids. V shed 8 bases and J 5 bases; nucleotides not matched to a gene: 12. The germline V gene has CDR1 MNHNS and CDR2 SASEGT. The CDR3 nucleotides read TGTGCCAGCCAACAGGGGTTGCCTTTCCACGAGCAGTACTTC. This translates into CASQQGLPFHEQYF.

This clonotype appeared a few times. The chain uses TRBV5-1 and TRBJ1-1; TRBD1 aligns across 7 bases. This CDR3 is built from 15 residues. V was pared by 1 base and J by 5 bases, with 8 bases of the junction left unmatched. The germline V gene has CDR1 SGHRS and CDR2 YFSETQ. DNA of the CDR3: TGCGCCAGCAGCTTGACATGGGCGACAGGGACTGAAGCTTTCTTT. Translation gives CASSLTWATGTEAFF.

The CDR3 DNA sequence: TGTGCCAGCAGCCTTGGACAGGGGTGGTCCGAGCAGTACTTC. Amino acids: CASSLGQGWSEQYF. V usage is TRBV12-3 or TRBV12-4 and J usage is TRBJ2-4; TRBD1 matches 9 bases. The J call may be in error: the DNA end matches TRBJ2-7 better. This CDR3 region has 14 residues.

The V and J genes are TRBV18 and TRBJ2-7, with TRBD2 matching 9 bases. Trimming took 3 bases from V and 7 from J; bases not matched to a gene: 13. Per the germline V gene, CDR1 is KGHSH and CDR2 is LQKENI. The CDR3 is 16 amino acids. The CDR3 is CASSPGIRLAVCEQYF. The CDR3 bases are TGTGCCAGCTCACCTGGTATTCGACTAGCGGTTTGTGAGCAGTACTTC.

This chain links TRBV27 with TRBJ2-1; TRBD2 agrees at 13 bases. The CDR3 covers 19 residues. CDR1 and CDR2 from the germline V gene are MNHEY and SMNVEV (reference sequence). V lost 4 bases, J lost 0 bases, and 9 bases stayed unmatched. The chain's CDR3 is CASSSGLAGASSSYNEQFF. Here the CDR3 DNA reads TGTGCCAGCAGTTCCGGACTAGCGGGAGCCTCAAGCTCCTACAATGAGCAGTTCTTC.

V and J are TRBV5-4 and TRBJ2-1, with 7 bases matching TRBD2. TRBJ2-7 matches the DNA end more closely, so the J call is doubtful. From germline, CDR1 is SGHNT and CDR2 YYREEE (reference sequence). This CDR3 has 15 amino acids. CDR3 DNA sequence: TGTGCCAGCAGTCAAAAGGGGCGGGAGTACAATGAGCAGTACTTC. Translated: CASSQKGREYNEQYF.

A word on this clonotype: A much larger clone lies a single base off, so this may be a read error. V and J are TRBV5-1 and TRBJ2-4; no clear D. Per germline, CDR1 SGHRS and CDR2 YFSETQ. The CDR3 totals 11 residues. The CDR3 loop reads CAGSLGMEQYF. The CDR3, as DNA: TGCGCCGGCAGCTTGGGTATGGAGCAGTACTTC.

The gene calls are TRBV11-2 and TRBJ2-4; tentatively, D is TRBD2 (6 bases). The CDR3 has 14 residues. CDR1 is SGHAT, CDR2 FQNNGV, per germline. Trimming took 6 bases from V and 6 from J, leaving 15 bases between them. The CDR3 reads CASSEAGGLNIQYF. CDR3 sequence (DNA): TGTGCCAGCAGTGAAGCCGGGGGACTAAACATTCAGTACTTC.

The sample holds a few counts of this clonotype. The rearrangement links TRBV15 to TRBJ2-3, with TRBD2 matching 9 bases. The CDR3 is 17 residues long. The trim removed 0 bases at V and 0 bases at J, leaving 4 bases unmatched. Germline CDR1 LNHNV, CDR2 YYDKDF (reference sequence). The CDR3 DNA is TGTGCCACCAGCAGAGATGGGACTAGCCGGAGCACAGATACGCAGTATTTT. Its translation: CATSRDGTSRSTDTQYF.

This clonotype has a count of ten or more. The chain is built from TRBV29-1 and TRBJ1-5, with TRBD1 identical over 7 bases. The ends lost 5 bases at V and 5 bases at J; junction bases unmatched: 6. The germline gives CDR1 SQVTM, CDR2 ANQGSEA. CDR3 length: 13 residues. The CDR3 is CSVLDREDQPQHF. The CDR3, as DNA: TGCAGCGTTCTCGACAGGGAGGATCAGCCCCAGCATTTT.

This clonotype has only one observation. This chain uses TRBV19 with TRBJ2-1, with D possibly matching TRBD2 (5 bases). V gave up 2 bases and J gave up 6 bases, with 8 bases separating them. Germline V lookup: CDR1 LNHDA, CDR2 SQIVND (reference sequence). The CDR3 has 13 residues. The CDR3, as DNA: TGTGCCAGTAGTATAAGTAGCGCCAATGAGCAGTTCTTC. The encoded protein is CASSISSANEQFF. The full variable domain, completed using reference TRBV19 and TRBJ2-1, is DGGITQSPKYLFRKEGQNVTLSCEQNLNHDAMYWYRQDPGQGLRLIYYSQIVNDFQKGDIAEGYSVSREKKESFPLTVTSAQKNPTAFYLCASSISSANEQFFGPGTRLTVL.

This clonotype has a single count. The chain couples TRBV12-3 or TRBV12-4 to TRBJ2-5; 8 bases are shared with TRBD2. J gave up 11 bases and V 3 bases, and 14 bases lay outside the gene matches. There are 15 residues in the CDR3. The CDR3 reads CASSLILAGSNEQYF. CDR3 DNA sequence: TGTGCCAGCAGTTTGATTTTAGCGGGGTCCAATGAGCAGTACTTC.

This rearrangement joins TRBV2 to TRBJ1-4; D gene unclear. Deletions cut 3 bases from V and 1 base from J, with 12 bases between. The CDR3 covers 16 residues. Germline loops: CDR1 SNHLY, CDR2 FYNNEI. Here the CDR3 DNA reads TGTGCCAGCAGTGACTCGAGAAAGCTAACTAATGAAAAACTGTTTTTT. Its translation: CASSDSRKLTNEKLFF.

This chain uses TRBV2 with TRBJ2-1; D ambiguous. With the DNA end fitting TRBJ2-7 better, the J assignment may be wrong. CDR1 and CDR2 from the germline V gene are SNHLY and FYNNEI. The CDR3 runs 15 residues. The CDR3 DNA sequence: TGTGCCAGCAGTGAATTGGGTGCTTCCTACAATGAGCAGTACTTC. Residues: CASSELGASYNEQYF.

This clonotype was picked up one time. The chain has TRBV21-1 and TRBJ2-7; the D call of TRBD1 is as the table states it, not checked on the DNA. TRBV21-1 is an annotated pseudogene. CDR3 size: 18 residues. The CDR3 is CASSKVYARTGDSYEQYF. The CDR3 DNA reads TGTGCCAGCAGCAAAGTTTATGCTAGGACAGGTGATTCCTACGAGCAGTACTTC.

This clonotype turned up a few times. The genes are TRBV4-2 and TRBJ1-4, with 10 bases lining up with TRBD1. V lost 0 bases, J lost 2 bases, and 3 bases stayed unmatched. Germline values: CDR1 LGHNA, CDR2 YNFKEQ. CDR3 length: 17 amino acids. In DNA form, the CDR3 reads TGTGCCAGCAGCCAAGATCGACAGGGGGCGACTAATGAAAAACTGTTTTTT. Translated: CASSQDRQGATNEKLFF.

The chain recombines TRBV12-3 or TRBV12-4 with TRBJ2-3, with a weak D call TRBD2 (6 bases). The CDR3 covers 15 residues. Trimming pared 6 bases from V and 3 bases from J, leaving 16 bases between. Written as DNA, the CDR3 is TGTGCCAGCAGCTCACGGAGGGTCGGGACAGATACGCAGTATTTT. Protein: CASSSRRVGTDTQYF.

The chain carries TRBV9 and TRBJ2-1; 11 positions match TRBD2. In germline, CDR1 is SGDLS, CDR2 YYNGEE. V trimming: 3 bases; J trimming: 0 bases; junction bases outside the gene matches: 14. This CDR3 comprises 20 residues. The CDR3 sequence: CASSADLHALAGGSYNEQFF. DNA of the CDR3: TGTGCCAGCAGCGCAGATTTGCATGCCCTAGCGGGAGGCTCCTACAATGAGCAGTTCTTC.

As for this clonotype: A much larger clone is a single base away; this may be a read error. The rearrangement joins TRBV6-5 to TRBJ2-3, with 7 positions matching TRBD2. Per germline, CDR1 MNHEY and CDR2 SVGAGI. This CDR3 is built from 14 residues. After removal of 5 bases from V and 4 bases from J, the junction contained 6 bases not matched to a gene. The CDR3 reads CASSPGGFADTQYF. The CDR3 DNA reads TGTGCCAGCAGTCCCGGGGGGTTCGCAGATACGCAGTATTTT.

This clonotype has only a few counts. V and J are TRBV2 and TRBJ1-5; D call uncertain. The CDR3 sequence is 13 residues long. V lost 8 bases and J 1 base, leaving 9 bases between the germline ends. In germline, CDR1 is SNHLY, CDR2 FYNNEI. The CDR3 sequence: CASGSDSNQPQHF. CDR3 nucleotides: TGTGCCAGCGGATCTGACAGCAATCAGCCCCAGCATTTT.

The chain is built from TRBV5-1 and TRBJ2-6, with a possible D match to TRBD1 (6 bases). This CDR3 spans 18 amino acids. Germline lookup yields CDR1 SGHRS and CDR2 YFSETQ. Trimming left V 2 bases short and J 1 base short, with 16 bases between. CDR3 coding DNA: TGCGCCAGCAGCTTCTTCCGACAGGTCCCGTCTGGGGCCAACGTCCTGACTTTC. Its protein is CASSFFRQVPSGANVLTF.

This clonotype was detected only a few times. The chain links TRBV13 to TRBJ1-1, with D tentatively TRBD1 (5 bases). CDR1 and CDR2 (germline): PRHDT, FYEKMQ (reference sequence). The V gene lost 4 bases and the J gene lost 0 bases, with 9 bases spanning the gap. The CDR3 totals 14 residues. The chain's CDR3 is CASSWGPLNTEAFF. The CDR3 DNA is TGTGCCAGCAGCTGGGGACCCCTGAACACTGAAGCTTTCTTT.